The rows below give T cell receptor beta chains drawn from one sample of a study of blood T cell repertoires in COVID-19. TCRdb's table, derived via immunoSEQ multiplex PCR, lists solely in-frame clones and lacks some. Of tens of thousands of clones detected, roughly four fifths appear once; the ten largest clones hold 15% to 20%. The source material was peripheral blood. The receptors shown here come from a human donor in a cohort sampled during active COVID-19. The CDR3 runs from the conserved cysteine through the conserved F or W. D genes are given only for firm matches. Clone size appears in some rows only: once, few, many, or a class for an expanded clone.

clone size	V gene	D gene	J gene	CDR3 protein	CDR3 DNA
-	TRBV11-2	TRBD1	TRBJ2-1	CASSRDRNDNEQFF	TGTGCCAGCAGCCGGGACAGAAACGACAATGAGCAGTTCTTC
-	TRBV28	-	TRBJ2-7	CASSLGGFYEQYF	TGTGCCAGCAGTTTAGGCGGGTTCTACGAGCAGTACTTC
-	TRBV28	-	TRBJ2-3	CASSSRFPPDTQYF	TGTGCCAGCAGCTCCCGGTTCCCTCCAGATACGCAGTATTTT
-	TRBV9	TRBD2	TRBJ2-3	CASSRSGRADTQYF	TGTGCCAGCAGCCGTAGCGGGAGAGCAGATACGCAGTATTTT
-	TRBV15	TRBD1	TRBJ1-2	CATSGGTVASNYGYTF	TGTGCCACCAGCGGCGGGACAGTCGCTTCTAACTATGGCTACACCTTC
-	TRBV27	TRBD2	TRBJ2-7	CASSLWGSSGGYEQYF	TGTGCCAGCAGTTTATGGGGGTCGAGCGGGGGCTACGAGCAGTACTTC
once	TRBV5-4	-	TRBJ2-5	CASSFPKGGRETQYF	TGTGCCAGCAGCTTTCCGAAGGGGGGGCGAGAGACCCAGTACTTC
-	TRBV10-3	TRBD1	TRBJ1-4	CAISESGGRWEKLFF	TGTGCCATCAGTGAATCAGGGGGGCGCTGGGAAAAACTGTTTTTT
once	TRBV28	-	TRBJ2-7	CASSTYYEQYF	TGTGCCAGCAGTACCTACTACGAGCAGTACTTC
-	TRBV5-1	-	TRBJ1-2	CASSPGTRYGYTF	TGCGCCAGCAGCCCCGGGACTCGCTATGGCTACACCTTC
-	TRBV5-8	-	TRBJ1-4	CASSFVGPLRYLFF	TGTGCCAGCAGCTTTGTTGGGCCCCTTCGGTATCTGTTTTTT
-	TRBV7-2	TRBD2	TRBJ2-2	CASSLAGGTSGRTGELFF	TGTGCCAGCAGCTTAGCGGGTGGGACTAGCGGGAGAACCGGGGAGCTGTTTTTT
-	TRBV5-6	-	TRBJ1-6	CASSSRDLSSYNSPLHF	TGTGCCAGCAGCTCCCGGGACTTGAGCTCCTATAATTCACCCCTCCACTTT
-	TRBV5-6	-	TRBJ2-7	CASSLAASEQYF	TGTGCCAGCAGCTTGGCTGCCAGCGAGCAGTACTTC
-	TRBV5-1	TRBD2	TRBJ2-5	CASSFSGGAFQETQYF	TGCGCCAGCAGCTTTAGCGGGGGGGCATTCCAAGAGACCCAGTACTTC
-	TRBV12-3/TRBV12-4	-	TRBJ2-7	CASSLGQKYEQYF	TGTGCCAGCAGTCTAGGACAGAAATACGAGCAGTACTTC
-	TRBV5-4	TRBD1	TRBJ1-1	CASSLGGQAYMNTEAFF	TGTGCCAGCAGCTTGGGGGGACAGGCATATATGAACACTGAAGCTTTCTTT
few	TRBV2	-	TRBJ1-5	CASQGGVGNQPQHF	TGTGCCAGCCAGGGAGGGGTTGGCAATCAGCCCCAGCATTTT
-	TRBV18	TRBD2	TRBJ2-6	CASSLGAGGSSGANVLTF	TGTGCCAGCTCACTGGGAGCGGGAGGGAGCTCTGGGGCCAACGTCCTGACTTTC
-	TRBV5-1	TRBD1	TRBJ2-1	CASSLGVAGGTYNEQFF	TGCGCCAGCAGCTTGGGGGTTGCAGGGGGCACCTACAATGAGCAGTTCTTC
-	TRBV5-1	-	TRBJ2-1	CASSLGQTYNEQFF	TGCGCCAGCAGCTTGGGACAGACTTACAATGAGCAGTTCTTC
-	TRBV27	TRBD2	TRBJ2-1	CASTALAGEGGEQFF	TGTGCCAGCACCGCACTAGCGGGAGAGGGGGGGGAGCAGTTCTTC
-	TRBV18	-	TRBJ2-3	CASSPLETTDTQYF	TGTGCCAGCTCACCACTAGAAACGACAGATACGCAGTATTTT
few	TRBV5-1	TRBD1	TRBJ1-2	CASSPGTGGDYGYTF	TGCGCCAGCAGCCCCGGGACAGGAGGAGACTATGGCTACACCTTC
-	TRBV19	-	TRBJ2-3	CASSISRSYTDTQYF	TGTGCCAGCAGTATAAGCAGGTCATACACAGATACGCAGTATTTT
few	TRBV5-4	TRBD1	TRBJ2-1	CASSLGDRGLNEQFF	TGTGCCAGCAGCTTGGGAGACAGGGGGCTGAATGAGCAGTTCTTC
-	TRBV30	-	TRBJ2-7	CACERGPYEQYF	TGTGCCTGTGAAAGGGGTCCCTACGAGCAGTACTTC
-	TRBV5-1	-	TRBJ2-6	CASSLVVSGANVLTF	TGCGCCAGCAGCTTGGTAGTCTCTGGGGCCAACGTCCTGACTTTC
-	TRBV28	TRBD2	TRBJ2-7	CASRTGTSYEQYF	TGTGCCAGCAGAACCGGGACTAGTTACGAGCAGTACTTC
-	TRBV19	TRBD2	TRBJ2-1	CASRGGSSYNEQFF	TGTGCCAGTAGGGGGGGGAGCTCCTACAATGAGCAGTTCTTC
-	TRBV28	-	TRBJ1-6	CASRGGTGSPLHF	TGTGCCAGCCGTGGGGGCACGGGCTCACCCCTCCACTTT
few	TRBV7-8	-	TRBJ1-3	CASSLARGNSGNTIYF	TGTGCCAGCAGCTTAGCGCGGGGGAACTCTGGAAACACCATATATTTT
-	TRBV7-9	TRBD2	TRBJ2-7	CASSGWRGAGYEQYF	TGTGCCAGCAGCGGATGGCGGGGGGCAGGGTACGAGCAGTACTTC
-	TRBV27	TRBD1	TRBJ1-2	CASRRQGQGNYGYTF	TGTGCCAGCAGACGACAGGGACAGGGAAACTATGGCTACACCTTC
once	TRBV6-1	-	TRBJ1-1	CASSEWGDTEAFF	TGTGCCAGCAGTGAATGGGGGGACACTGAAGCTTTCTTT
-	TRBV5-4	TRBD1	TRBJ2-3	CASSYIPGGPSRDTQYF	TGTGCCAGCAGCTACATTCCAGGGGGCCCCTCACGAGATACGCAGTATTTT
-	TRBV12-3/TRBV12-4	TRBD2	TRBJ2-7	CASSRTSGAEQYF	TGTGCCAGCAGTCGGACTAGCGGGGCCGAGCAGTACTTC
-	TRBV27	TRBD1	TRBJ1-5	CASSLSGQGYQPQHF	TGTGCCAGCAGTTTATCAGGACAGGGATATCAGCCCCAGCATTTT
-	TRBV5-1	-	TRBJ1-2	CASSLADTYGYTF	TGCGCCAGCAGCTTGGCAGACACCTATGGCTACACCTTC
-	TRBV7-9	-	TRBJ1-3	CASSFLANTIYF	TGTGCCAGCAGCTTTTTGGCAAACACCATATATTTT
-	TRBV2	-	TRBJ1-6	CASSDTSSYNSPLHF	TGTGCCAGCAGTGACACGAGCTCCTATAATTCACCCCTCCACTTT
-	TRBV6-4	-	TRBJ1-2	CASRGGAYGYTF	TGTGCCAGCAGAGGGGGGGCATATGGCTACACCTTC